This T cell receptor beta chain was documented in a study of blood T cell repertoires in COVID-19. Seattle-derived patients entered the study during active infection and were followed longitudinally. Original data processing: Quantification of nucleated cells was approximated via reference gene primer amplification. TCRdb's table, derived via immunoSEQ multiplex PCR, lists solely in-frame clones and lacks some. The D gene and trimming were derived from the DNA, and the V and J assignments and clone size from that table. The profile shows just over 150,000 clones, roughly 90% of them singletons. The V gene lost 3 bases and the J gene lost 3 bases, with 11 bases spanning the gap. The CDR3 is made up of 14 amino acids. Germline loops: CDR1 LNHDA, CDR2 SQIVND (reference sequence).

The sequence was collected from a man aged 30 to 39 with COVID-19, enrolled during active disease. The sequencing input was peripheral blood. This chain connects TRBV19 to TRBJ1-1; possibly TRBD1 for D (5 bases). CDR3 nucleotides: TGTGCCAGTAGTATTATCGGGGGGTACACTGAAGCTTTCTTT. Protein: CASSIIGGYTEAFF.